This section outlines one T cell receptor (beta chain) sequence together with its context. Its matching antigen is unknown. These data are taken from a study of T-cell memory formation after mild COVID-19. Study results and limitations: Several responding clones turned up in pre-infection memory, indicating that cross-reactive memory may have taken part.

From the 5' RACE reads, TCRdb called clonotypes with MiXCR, one entry per CDR3 protein. The data hold roughly 130,000 distinct CDR3 sequences, with over 15% observed a single time. The V gene's germline CDR1 is KGHDR and CDR2 SFDVKD. The CDR3 consists of 17 residues. V lost 5 bases and J lost 4, with 22 bases in between. This TCR was recovered from a man aged 18 to 35 who had mild COVID-19 (a few samples of this study predate the infection). Cell type and time point are not known. Material for sequencing was PBMCs or a T cell subset sorted from them (not recorded which). The V call is TRBV24-1, the J call TRBJ1-2; possibly TRBD1 for D (6 bases). This CDR3 is CATSVCQGLFGCYGYTF. The CDR3 bases are TGTGCCACCAGTGTCTGCCAGGGGCTCTTTGGGTGCTATGGCTACACCTTC.